Presented here are 7 T cell receptor beta chains from one specimen sequenced in a study of CD8+CD57+ T cells in acquired aplastic anemia (dated by TCRdb to 2016 to 2019). Instrument on record: Illumina HiSeq 2000. Profiling of TCR beta VDJ combinations and CDR3 sequences used genomic DNA as the template. Using fastp trimming at Q25 and MiXCR clonotype assembly, TCRdb reanalyzed the public sequencing data and kept in-frame beta chains. Rows with a matching CDR3 protein are joined into one entry that keeps the most common DNA and genes. In all, the sample holds more than 100,000 distinct CDR3 sequences, and less than 45% of those were seen once. In total, the top ten clones hold 8.4% of the sample. The sample was sorted CD4+, CD8+, or CD8+CD57+ T cells (not recorded which) from PBMCs. All receptors come from a human donor in good health, serving as a control.

This clonotype was seen repeatedly, ten times or more. This chain joins TRBV11-2 and TRBJ2-4, with D possibly being TRBD1 (6 bases). This CDR3 comprises 15 residues. Trimming cost V 4 bases and J 1 base, with 11 bases left between them. The germline CDR1 and CDR2 sequences are SGHAT and FQNNGV. CDR3 loop: CASSYTGIAKNIQYF. The CDR3 DNA is TGTGCCAGCAGCTATACAGGGATCGCCAAAAACATTCAGTACTTC.

V usage is TRBV18 and J usage is TRBJ2-7; D gene ambiguous. V gave up 0 bases and J gave up 2 bases, with 2 bases separating them. The CDR3 is 12 residues long. Germline CDR1 reads KGHSH; CDR2 reads LQKENI. The CDR3 sequence: CASSPPTYEQYF. The CDR3 nucleotides read TGTGCCAGCTCACCACCAACCTACGAGCAGTACTTC.

This chain's CDR3 is CASSLDRGFGYTF. The DNA of the CDR3 is TGTGCCAGTAGCCTGGACAGGGGGTTTGGCTACACCTTC. The chain recombines TRBV19 with TRBJ1-2; TRBD1 matches 10 bases. Trimming at V came to 6 bases and at J to 7 bases, leaving 5 bases not matched to a gene. There are 13 residues in the CDR3. Germline lookup yields CDR1 LNHDA and CDR2 SQIVND (reference sequence).

On this clonotype itself: A clone one base away is much larger, so this may be a read error. Lacking the conserved final phenylalanine or tryptophan, this CDR3 likely reflects a read error. V usage is TRBV6-5 and J usage is TRBJ1-5; no firm D call. Trimming left V 7 bases short and J 0 bases short, with 10 bases between. This CDR3 contains 14 residues. CDR1 is MNHEY, CDR2 SVGAGI, per germline. The CDR3 sequence: CASTSLNSNQPQHY. The CDR3 DNA reads TGTGCCAGCACTTCACTTAATAGCAATCAGCCCCAGCATTAT.

Many counts were recorded for this clonotype. The gene calls are TRBV20-1 and TRBJ2-5; 14 nucleotides match TRBD2. The trim removed 4 bases at V and 1 base at J, leaving 11 bases unmatched. The germline CDR1 and CDR2 sequences are DFQATT and SNEGSKA (reference sequence). This CDR3 is 18 amino acids long. The CDR3 spells CSAIPGTSGSMIQETQYF. The CDR3 DNA reads TGCAGTGCTATACCCGGGACTAGCGGGAGCATGATCCAAGAGACCCAGTACTTC.

At least ten counts were recorded for this clonotype. The chain links TRBV10-1 to TRBJ2-2; D call uncertain. The CDR3 loop spans 14 amino acids. V was cut by 4 bases and J by 1 base, with 7 bases left in between. Germline lookup yields CDR1 WNHNN and CDR2 SYGVQD (reference sequence). CDR3 in DNA: TGCGCCAGCAGTGTAGAGTGGAACACCGGGGAGCTGTTTTTT. Amino acids: CASSVEWNTGELFF.

As to this clonotype: The missing conserved phenylalanine or tryptophan at the end of this CDR3 makes a read error likely. The V gene is TRBV29-1, the J gene TRBJ1-2, with unresolved D. The CDR3 runs to 11 residues. Trimming cost V 4 bases and J 7 bases, with 10 bases left between them. The germline V gene has CDR1 SQVTM and CDR2 ANQGSEA. The CDR3 here is CSVAAGSGYTL. The CDR3, as DNA: TGCAGCGTTGCAGCGGGGAGTGGCTACACCCTC.